This T cell receptor (beta chain) stems from a study of T cell changes during pregnancy in multiple sclerosis. Measured with immunoSEQ multiplex PCR; TCRdb has only the in-frame clones, and not every one. This table holds roughly 93,000 clones, 90% to 95% found once. The germline gives CDR1 ENHRY, CDR2 SYGVKD. V gave up 6 bases and J gave up 8 bases, with 26 bases separating them. The CDR3 contains 17 residues. Source: peripheral blood, taken after pregnancy. The chain links TRBV10-3 to TRBJ2-1, with a tentative D call TRBD2 (6 bases). The receptor was derived from a female donor in good health, enrolled as a control in a pregnancy study. The CDR3 is CAISEVRPGDPRHEQFF. The CDR3 DNA sequence: TGTGCCATCAGCGAGGTCCGACCGGGAGACCCTCGTCATGAGCAGTTCTTC.